This T cell receptor (beta chain) was recorded in a study of T cells in Graves' hyperthyroidism and ophthalmopathy. Regarding the study as a whole: Among thyroid clonotypes expanded above 0.001, most also appeared in blood.

Ten or more counts support this clonotype. The antigen is unknown. The V end was cut by 3 bases, the J end by 0 bases, with 13 bases between. The CDR3 length is 15 residues. Germline V gives CDR1 DFQATT, CDR2 SNEGSKA (reference sequence). What was amplified from RNA transcripts were TCR beta CDR3 regions. The primer set for the first-round RT-PCR of the TCR CDR3 was HTBI. Each CDR3 protein gets one entry after TCRdb re-called the multiplex PCR reads with MiXCR. The table includes under 300,000 distinct CDR3 sequences, about 13% detected once. Subjects aged 18 to 65 presented with newly diagnosed hyperthyroidism of less than 2 months' duration. This sample holds PBMCs from under 11 ml fresh peripheral blood.

Sequencing was done on a sample of blood. The chain is built from TRBV20-1 and TRBJ2-3; perhaps TRBD2 as D (6 bases). The receptor comes from a woman in her thirties or forties with Graves' hyperthyroidism. Written as DNA, the CDR3 is TGCAGTGCTAGTCCGGAGGGGACTAGCACAGATACGCAGTATTTT. It is translated as CSASPEGTSTDTQYF.